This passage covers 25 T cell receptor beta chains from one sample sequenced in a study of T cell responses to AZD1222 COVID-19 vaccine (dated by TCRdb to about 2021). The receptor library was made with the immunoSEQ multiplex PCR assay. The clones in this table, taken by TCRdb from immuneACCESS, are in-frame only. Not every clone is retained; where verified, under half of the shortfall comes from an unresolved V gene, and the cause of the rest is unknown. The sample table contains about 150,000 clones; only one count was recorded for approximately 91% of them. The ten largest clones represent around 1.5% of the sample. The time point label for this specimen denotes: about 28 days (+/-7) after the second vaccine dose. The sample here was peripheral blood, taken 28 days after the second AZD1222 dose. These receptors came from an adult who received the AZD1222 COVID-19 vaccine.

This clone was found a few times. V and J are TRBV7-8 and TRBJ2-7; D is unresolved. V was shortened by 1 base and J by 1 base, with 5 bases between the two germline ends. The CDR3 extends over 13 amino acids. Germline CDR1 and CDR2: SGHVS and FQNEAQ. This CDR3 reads CASSLEQSYEQYF. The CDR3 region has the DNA TGTGCCAGCAGCTTAGAACAGTCCTACGAGCAGTACTTC.

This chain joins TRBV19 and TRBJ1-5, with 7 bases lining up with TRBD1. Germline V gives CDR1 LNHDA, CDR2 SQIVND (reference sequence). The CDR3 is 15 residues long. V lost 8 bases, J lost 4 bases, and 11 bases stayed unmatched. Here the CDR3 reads CASQAEQGLNQPQHF. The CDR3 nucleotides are TGTGCCAGTCAGGCGGAACAGGGGCTTAATCAGCCCCAGCATTTT.

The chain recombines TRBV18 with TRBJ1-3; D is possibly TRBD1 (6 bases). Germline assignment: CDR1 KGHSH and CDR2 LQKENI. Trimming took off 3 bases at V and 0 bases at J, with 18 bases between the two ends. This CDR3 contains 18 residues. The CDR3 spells CASSPYRTRQDSGNTIYF. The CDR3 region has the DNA TGTGCCAGCTCACCCTACCGCACTCGACAGGACTCTGGAAACACCATATATTTT.

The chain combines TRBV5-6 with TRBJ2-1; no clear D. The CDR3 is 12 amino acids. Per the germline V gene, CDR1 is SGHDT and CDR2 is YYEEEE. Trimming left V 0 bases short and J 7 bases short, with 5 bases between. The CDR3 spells CASSLGQNEQFF. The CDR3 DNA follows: TGTGCCAGCAGCTTGGGACAAAATGAGCAGTTCTTC.

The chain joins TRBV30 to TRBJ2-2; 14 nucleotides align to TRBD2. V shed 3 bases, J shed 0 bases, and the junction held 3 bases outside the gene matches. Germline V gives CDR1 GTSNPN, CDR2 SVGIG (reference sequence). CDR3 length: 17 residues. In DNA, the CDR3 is TGTGCCTGGAGGGGACTAGCGGGAGCTGCGAACACCGGGGAGCTGTTTTTT. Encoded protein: CAWRGLAGAANTGELFF.

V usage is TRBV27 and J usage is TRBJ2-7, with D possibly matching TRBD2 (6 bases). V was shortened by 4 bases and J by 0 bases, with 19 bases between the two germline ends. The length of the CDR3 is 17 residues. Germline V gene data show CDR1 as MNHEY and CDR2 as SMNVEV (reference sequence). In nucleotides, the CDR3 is TGTGCCAGCAGTTCCAGCATCAGGGCCGGGGGCTCCTACGAGCAGTACTTC. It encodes CASSSSIRAGGSYEQYF.

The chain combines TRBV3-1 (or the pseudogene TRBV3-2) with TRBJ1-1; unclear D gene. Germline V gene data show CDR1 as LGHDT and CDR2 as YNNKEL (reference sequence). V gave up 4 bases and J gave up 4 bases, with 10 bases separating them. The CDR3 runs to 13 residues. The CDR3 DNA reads TGTGCCAGCAGCCTACCGTGGAGCACTGAAGCTTTCTTT. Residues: CASSLPWSTEAFF.

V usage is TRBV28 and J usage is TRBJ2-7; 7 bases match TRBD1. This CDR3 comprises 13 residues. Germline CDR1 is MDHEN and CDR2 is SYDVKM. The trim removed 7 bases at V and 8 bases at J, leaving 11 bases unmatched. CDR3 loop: CASTFGRGQKQYF. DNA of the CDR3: TGTGCCAGCACCTTCGGAAGGGGGCAGAAGCAGTACTTC.

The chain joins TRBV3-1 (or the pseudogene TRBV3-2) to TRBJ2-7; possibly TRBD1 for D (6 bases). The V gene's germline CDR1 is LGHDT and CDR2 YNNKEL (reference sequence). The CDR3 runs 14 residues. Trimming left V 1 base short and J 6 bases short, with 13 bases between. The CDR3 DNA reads TGTGCCAGCAGCCAAGCCGGGACAAGAGGCGAGCAGTACTTC. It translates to CASSQAGTRGEQYF.

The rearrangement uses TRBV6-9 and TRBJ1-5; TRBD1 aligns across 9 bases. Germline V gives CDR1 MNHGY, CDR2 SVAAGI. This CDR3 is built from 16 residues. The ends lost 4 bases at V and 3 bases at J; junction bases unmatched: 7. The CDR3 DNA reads TGTGCCAGCAGTTGCCAAGGGACAGGGAACAATCAGCCCCAGCATTTT. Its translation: CASSCQGTGNNQPQHF.

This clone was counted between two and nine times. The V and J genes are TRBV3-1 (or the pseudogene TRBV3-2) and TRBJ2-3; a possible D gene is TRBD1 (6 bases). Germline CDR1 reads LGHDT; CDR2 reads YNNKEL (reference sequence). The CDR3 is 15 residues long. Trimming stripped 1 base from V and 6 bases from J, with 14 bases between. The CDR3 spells CASSQAVGGLDTQYF. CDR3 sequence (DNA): TGTGCCAGCAGCCAAGCGGTAGGGGGTCTGGATACGCAGTATTTT.

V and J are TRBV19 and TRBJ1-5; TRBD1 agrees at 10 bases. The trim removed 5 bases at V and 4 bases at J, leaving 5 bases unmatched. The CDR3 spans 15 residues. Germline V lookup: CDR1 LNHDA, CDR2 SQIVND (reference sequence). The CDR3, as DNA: TGTGCCAGTAGTTCCGACAGGGGGCTTAATCAGCCCCAGCATTTT. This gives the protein CASSSDRGLNQPQHF.

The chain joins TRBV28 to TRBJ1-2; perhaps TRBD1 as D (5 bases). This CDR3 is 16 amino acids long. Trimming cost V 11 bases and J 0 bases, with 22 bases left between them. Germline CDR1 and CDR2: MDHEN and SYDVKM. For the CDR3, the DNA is TGTGCCCGCGGGGGGGGAGGGTTAACCTCTAACTATGGCTACACCTTC. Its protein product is CARGGGGLTSNYGYTF.

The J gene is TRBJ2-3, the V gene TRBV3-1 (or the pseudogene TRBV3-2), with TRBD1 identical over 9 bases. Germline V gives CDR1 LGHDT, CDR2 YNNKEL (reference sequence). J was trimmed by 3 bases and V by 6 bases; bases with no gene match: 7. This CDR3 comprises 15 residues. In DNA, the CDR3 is TGTGCCAGCAGGAGGGGACAGGGTCTTACAGATACGCAGTATTTT. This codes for CASRRGQGLTDTQYF.

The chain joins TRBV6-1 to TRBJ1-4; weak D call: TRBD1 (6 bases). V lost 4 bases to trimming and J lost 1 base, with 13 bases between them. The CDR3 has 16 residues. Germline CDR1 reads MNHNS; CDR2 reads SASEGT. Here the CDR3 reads CASSVLSGVTNEKLFF. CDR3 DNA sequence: TGTGCCAGCAGTGTACTTTCAGGGGTAACTAATGAAAAACTGTTTTTT.

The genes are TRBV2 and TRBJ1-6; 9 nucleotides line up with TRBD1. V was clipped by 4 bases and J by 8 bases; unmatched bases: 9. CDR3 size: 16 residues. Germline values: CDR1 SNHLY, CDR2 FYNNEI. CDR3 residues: CASSGPQGAGDSPLHF. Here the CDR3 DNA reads TGTGCCAGCAGTGGCCCACAGGGGGCCGGGGATTCACCCCTCCACTTT. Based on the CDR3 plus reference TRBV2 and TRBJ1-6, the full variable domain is EPEVTQTPSHQVTQMGQEVILRCVPISNHLYFYWYRQILGQKVEFLVSFYNNEISEKSEIFDDQFSVERPDGSNFTLKIRSTKLEDSAMYFCASSGPQGAGDSPLHFGNGTRLTVT.

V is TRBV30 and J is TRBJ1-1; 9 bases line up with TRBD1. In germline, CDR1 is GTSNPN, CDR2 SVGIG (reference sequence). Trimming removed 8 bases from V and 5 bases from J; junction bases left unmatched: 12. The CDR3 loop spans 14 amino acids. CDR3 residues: CAVTNRGRRTEAFF. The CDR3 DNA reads TGTGCCGTGACAAACAGGGGGCGTCGAACTGAAGCTTTCTTT.

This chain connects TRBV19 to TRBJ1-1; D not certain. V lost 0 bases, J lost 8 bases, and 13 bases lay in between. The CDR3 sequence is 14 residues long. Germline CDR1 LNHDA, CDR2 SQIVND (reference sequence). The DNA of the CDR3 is TGTGCCAGTAGTATAGATTCCCCCTGGAGGGAAGCTTTCTTT. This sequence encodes CASSIDSPWREAFF.

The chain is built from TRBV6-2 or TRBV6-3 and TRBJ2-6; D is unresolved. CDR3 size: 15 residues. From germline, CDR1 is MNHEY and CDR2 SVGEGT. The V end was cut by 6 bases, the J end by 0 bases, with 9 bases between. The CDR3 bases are TGTGCCAGCAGCCCCTACAGCTCTGGGGCCAACGTCCTGACTTTC. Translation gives CASSPYSSGANVLTF.

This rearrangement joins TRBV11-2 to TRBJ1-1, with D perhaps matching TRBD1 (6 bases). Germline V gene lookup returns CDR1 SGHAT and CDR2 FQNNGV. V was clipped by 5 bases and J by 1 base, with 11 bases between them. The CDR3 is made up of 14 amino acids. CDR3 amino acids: CASSPRTANTEAFF. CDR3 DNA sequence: TGTGCCAGCAGCCCAAGGACAGCGAACACTGAAGCTTTCTTT.

This CDR3 reads CASSPRGRTGNTGELFF. Written as DNA, the CDR3 is TGTGCCAGCAGTCCCCGTGGTCGGACAGGGAACACCGGGGAGCTGTTTTTT. The chain has TRBV19 and TRBJ2-2, with 7 bases aligning to TRBD1. From germline, CDR1 is LNHDA and CDR2 SQIVND (reference sequence). The CDR3 length is 17 residues. The J segment lost 1 base and the V segment lost 9 bases, leaving 14 bases of the junction unmatched.

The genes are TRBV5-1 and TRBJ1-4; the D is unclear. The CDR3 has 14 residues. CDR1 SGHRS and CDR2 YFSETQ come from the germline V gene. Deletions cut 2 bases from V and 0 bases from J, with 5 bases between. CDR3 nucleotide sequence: TGCGCCAGCAGCTTAGCACCAACTAATGAAAAACTGTTTTTT. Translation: CASSLAPTNEKLFF.

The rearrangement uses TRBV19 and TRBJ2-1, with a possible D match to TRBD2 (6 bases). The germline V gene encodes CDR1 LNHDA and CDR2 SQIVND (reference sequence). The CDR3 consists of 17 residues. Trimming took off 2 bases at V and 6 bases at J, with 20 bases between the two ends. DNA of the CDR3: TGTGCCAGTAGTATATCGGGCTGGCGGACTAATCTCAATGAGCAGTTCTTC. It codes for CASSISGWRTNLNEQFF.

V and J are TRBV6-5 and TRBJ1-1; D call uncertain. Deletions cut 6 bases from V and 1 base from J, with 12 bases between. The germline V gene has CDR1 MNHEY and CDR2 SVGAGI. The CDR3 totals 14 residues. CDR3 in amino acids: CASSRGQANTEAFF. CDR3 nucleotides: TGTGCCAGCAGCCGCGGGCAGGCGAACACTGAAGCTTTCTTT.

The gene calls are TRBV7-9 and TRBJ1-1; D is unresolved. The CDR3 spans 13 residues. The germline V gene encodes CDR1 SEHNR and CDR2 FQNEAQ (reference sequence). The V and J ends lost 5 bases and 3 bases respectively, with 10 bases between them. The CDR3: CASSRTEYTEAFF. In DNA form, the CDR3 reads TGTGCCAGCAGCCGGACGGAGTACACTGAAGCTTTCTTT.